This T cell receptor (beta chain) comes out of a study of shared clonotypes between healthy human individuals. Study-level findings and limits: The four-donor shared clonotypes exceeded non-shared clonotypes in generation probability, with non-shared ones scoring lower.

Recent acute infections and vaccinations were absent in the healthy HIV-negative adult donors. Those who donated, Caucasian adults without exception, all lived in Nashville, Tennessee. The assay was immunoSEQ multiplex PCR, and TCRdb's table has in-frame clones only and misses some. Of about 2 million clones detected, 85% to 95% appear once; the ten largest clones hold around 0.13%. V lost 0 bases, J lost 0 bases, and 12 bases lay in between. Germline loops: CDR1 MNHEY, CDR2 SVGAGI. The CDR3 extends over 16 amino acids. This clone was found a few times. Its antigen is not identified. Specimen: naive CD4+ T cells sorted from blood. The subset denotes: CD45RA+ positively selected. This receptor was obtained from a man younger than 35 in good health. The chain combines TRBV6-5 with TRBJ2-7; D may be TRBD1 (5 bases). In nucleotides, the CDR3 is TGTGCCAGCAGTTACTCTGTGACAGCCTACTCCTACGAGCAGTACTTC. Its translation is CASSYSVTAYSYEQYF.